These T cell receptor beta chains were read from a single sample in a study of persistence of HIV-infected CD4 T cells. Which antigens these TCRs recognize remains unknown. The table came from immunoSEQ multiplex PCR; TCRdb's copy has only in-frame clones and leaves some out. The data contain about 45,000 clones, about 87% of them singletons. Specimen: CD4+ T cells sorted from PBMCs after roughly 20-hour stimulation, collected from a patient who received antiretroviral therapy. These receptors were collected from an adult woman with HIV who was CMV-seropositive. Both conserved end residues are part of each CDR3.

J gene | V gene | CDR3 protein
TRBJ2-7 | TRBV5-1 | CASSLGQGASYEQYF
TRBJ2-1 | TRBV24-1 | CAISGTSGRKNEQFF
TRBJ1-6 | TRBV6-5 | CASSYSGSNSPLHF
TRBJ2-5 | TRBV12-3/TRBV12-4 | CASSFRAETQYF
TRBJ2-7 | TRBV7-9 | CASSLDRTSGNYEQYF
TRBJ2-6 | TRBV15 | CATSRDRGLSGANVLTF
TRBJ2-3 | TRBV27 | CASSHRAYSSTDTQYF
TRBJ2-1 | TRBV5-4 | CASSSKQGEGYEQFF
TRBJ2-5 | TRBV29-1 | CSVEARQGFWAQYF
TRBJ2-3 | TRBV28 | CASSPATSAATDTQYF
TRBJ1-6 | TRBV3-1/TRBV3-2 | CASSPQGFRSPLHF
TRBJ2-5 | TRBV5-4 | CASSLPGQGETQYF
TRBJ2-3 | TRBV10-3 | CAISGGLVHGGDTQYF
TRBJ2-7 | TRBV27 | CASSPRPGGNEQYF
TRBJ2-7 | TRBV16 | CASSLGRGYEQYF
TRBJ2-1 | TRBV27 | CASSFLQGYNEQFF
TRBJ2-7 | TRBV7-2 | CASSFNFVYEQYF
TRBJ2-1 | TRBV3-1/TRBV3-2 | CASSQGWDVYNEQFF
TRBJ2-1 | TRBV7-3 | CASSLKASGGSFHNEQFF
TRBJ2-4 | TRBV15 | CATSRDRGGAKNIQYF
TRBJ2-3 | TRBV1 | CTSSQDFRRGASSTDTQYF
TRBJ2-7 | TRBV13 | CASSLHPPLDGANYEQYF
TRBJ2-7 | TRBV7-2 | CASSPRGGGRTYEQYF
TRBJ1-3 | TRBV6-5 | CASSRGRTNGNTIYF
TRBJ1-6 | TRBV6-6 | CASRQDRGDSPLHF
TRBJ1-6 | TRBV14 | CASSQKGPEADNSPLHF
TRBJ1-2 | TRBV11-3 | CASSLDDGGEGYGYTF
TRBJ1-1 | TRBV30 | CAWARTHNTEAFF
TRBJ1-3 | TRBV3-1/TRBV3-2 | CASSQAVVSGNTIYF
TRBJ2-1 | TRBV10-3 | CAISGTTNEQFF
TRBJ1-1 | TRBV6-5 | CASRGQPNTEAFF
TRBJ2-1 | TRBV29-1 | CSVPGTGTYNEQFF
TRBJ2-2 | TRBV5-1 | CASRTSGSGTGELFF
TRBJ1-5 | TRBV2 | CASSLFSAKGQPQHF
TRBJ2-7 | TRBV3-1/TRBV3-2 | CASSLNYEQYF
TRBJ2-6 | TRBV18 | CASSPTVSGANVLTF
TRBJ1-1 | TRBV25-1 | CASSTTGILRTEAFF
TRBJ2-4 | TRBV29-1 | CSVPGLAKNIQYF
TRBJ2-3 | TRBV14 | CASSQGGQGRNTQYF
TRBJ1-1 | TRBV12-5 | CASGLAHRVGDTEAFF
TRBJ2-7 | TRBV5-8 | CASSLGSSYEQYF
TRBJ1-5 | TRBV10-3 | CAISESSAGGNQPQHF
TRBJ2-7 | TRBV9 | CASSAPSSYEQYF
TRBJ2-1 | TRBV9 | CASSVGNGNEQFF
TRBJ2-7 | TRBV29-1 | CSVRDRDEEQYF
TRBJ2-3 | TRBV5-6 | CASSYRATAGDTQYF
TRBJ1-6 | TRBV30 | CAWRGGGLRAFNSPLHF
TRBJ1-1 | TRBV2 | CASSELNTEAFF
TRBJ1-4 | TRBV30 | CAWSVGQGGNEKLFF
TRBJ2-7 | TRBV5-4 | CASSLGTVPSYEQYF
TRBJ2-7 | TRBV29-1 | CSVSGLAYEQYF
TRBJ1-1 | TRBV5-1 | CASSLALGPFTEAFF
TRBJ2-2 | TRBV10-3 | CAINQQGIVGTGELFF
TRBJ2-7 | TRBV7-9 | CASSFSDGGRYEQYF
TRBJ2-7 | TRBV11-1 | CASSLAWGDYEQYF
TRBJ1-1 | TRBV7-2 | CASSLIGGNTEAFF
TRBJ2-5 | TRBV24-1 | CATSDSVRSGGEETQYF
TRBJ2-1 | TRBV24-1 | CATNRGGGKQFF
TRBJ1-1 | TRBV25-1 | CASSAVGPNTEAFF
TRBJ1-1 | TRBV5-1 | CASSLGQGGATEAFF